One and the same sample provided the 4 T cell receptor beta chains below, sequenced in a study of blood T cell repertoires in COVID-19. Profiled with immunoSEQ multiplex PCR; TCRdb holds only in-frame clones, not every one. The sample includes about 15,000 clones, over 75% of them seen just once. Specimen: peripheral blood. All receptors come from a woman aged 70-85 years with active COVID-19.

The chain recombines TRBV11-2 with TRBJ2-3, with 8 bases fitting TRBD1. CDR3 length equals 15 residues. With V trimmed by 4 bases and J by 0 bases, 3 bases remained unmatched. Germline CDR1 is SGHAT and CDR2 is FQNNGV. The CDR3: CASSSGQGSTDTQYF. For the CDR3, the DNA is TGTGCCAGCAGCTCAGGACAGGGAAGCACAGATACGCAGTATTTT.

The rearrangement links TRBV4-2 to TRBJ2-1; D is possibly TRBD1 (6 bases). In germline, CDR1 is LGHNA, CDR2 YNFKEQ. The germline V and J ends were trimmed by 0 bases and 4 bases, with 7 bases remaining between them. This CDR3 contains 14 residues. Here the CDR3 reads CASSQDQGYNEQFF. CDR3 coding DNA: TGTGCCAGCAGCCAAGATCAGGGGTACAATGAGCAGTTCTTC.

The chain combines TRBV19 with TRBJ1-1, with no clear D. Trimming took off 6 bases at V and 2 bases at J, with 16 bases between the two ends. The germline V gene encodes CDR1 LNHDA and CDR2 SQIVND (reference sequence). The CDR3 is 15 residues long. In nucleotides, the CDR3 is TGTGCCAGTAGGAGGGCGGGCAGGACCAACACTGAAGCTTTCTTT. Amino acid sequence: CASRRAGRTNTEAFF.

This chain connects TRBV20-1 to TRBJ1-1, with 7 bases lining up with TRBD1. The J segment lost 1 base and the V segment lost 3 bases, leaving 5 bases of the junction unmatched. CDR1 DFQATT and CDR2 SNEGSKA come from the germline V gene (reference sequence). The length of the CDR3 is 14 residues. The CDR3 coding sequence is TGCAGTGCTAGTGAGGACAGGAGGAACACTGAAGCTTTCTTT. Its protein is CSASEDRRNTEAFF.